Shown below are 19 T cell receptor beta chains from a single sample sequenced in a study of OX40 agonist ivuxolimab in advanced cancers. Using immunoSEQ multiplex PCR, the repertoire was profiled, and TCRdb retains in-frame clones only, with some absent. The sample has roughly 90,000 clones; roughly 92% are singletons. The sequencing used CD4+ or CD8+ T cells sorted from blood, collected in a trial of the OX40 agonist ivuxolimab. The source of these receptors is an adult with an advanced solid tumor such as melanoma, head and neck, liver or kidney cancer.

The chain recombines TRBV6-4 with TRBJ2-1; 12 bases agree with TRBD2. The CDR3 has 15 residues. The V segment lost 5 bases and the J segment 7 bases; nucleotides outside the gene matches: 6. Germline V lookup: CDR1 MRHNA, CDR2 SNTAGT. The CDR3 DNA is TGTGCCAGCAGTCCCCTAGCGGGGGGGATGAATGAGCAGTTCTTC. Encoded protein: CASSPLAGGMNEQFF.

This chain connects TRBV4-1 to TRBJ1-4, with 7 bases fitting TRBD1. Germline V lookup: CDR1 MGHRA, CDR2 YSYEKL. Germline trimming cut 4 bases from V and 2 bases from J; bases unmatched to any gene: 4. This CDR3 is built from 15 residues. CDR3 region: CASSPGGQTNEKLFF. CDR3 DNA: TGCGCCAGCAGCCCGGGGGGACAGACTAATGAAAAACTGTTTTTT.

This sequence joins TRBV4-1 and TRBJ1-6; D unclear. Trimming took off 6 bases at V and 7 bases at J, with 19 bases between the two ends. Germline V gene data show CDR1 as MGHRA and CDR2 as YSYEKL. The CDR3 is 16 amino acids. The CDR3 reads CASSESIQVGNSPLHF. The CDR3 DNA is TGCGCCAGCAGTGAAAGTATCCAGGTGGGCAATTCACCCCTCCACTTT.

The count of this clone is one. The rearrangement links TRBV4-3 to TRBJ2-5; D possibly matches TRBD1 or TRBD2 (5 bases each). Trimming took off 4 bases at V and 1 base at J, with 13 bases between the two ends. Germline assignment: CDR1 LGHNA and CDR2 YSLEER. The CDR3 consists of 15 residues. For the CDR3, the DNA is TGCGCCAGCAGCCTCGCCCGGGACCGCCAAGAGACCCAGTACTTC. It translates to CASSLARDRQETQYF.

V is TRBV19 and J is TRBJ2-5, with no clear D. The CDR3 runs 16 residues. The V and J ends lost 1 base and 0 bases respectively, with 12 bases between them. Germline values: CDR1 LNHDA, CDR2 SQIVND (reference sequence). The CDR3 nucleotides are TGTGCCAGTAGTATAGGGGAACAGCCGTACCAAGAGACCCAGTACTTC. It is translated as CASSIGEQPYQETQYF.

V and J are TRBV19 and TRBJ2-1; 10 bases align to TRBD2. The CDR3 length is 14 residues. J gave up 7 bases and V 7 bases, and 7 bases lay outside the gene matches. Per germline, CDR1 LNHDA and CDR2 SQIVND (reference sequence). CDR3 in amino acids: CASMWASGSNEQFF. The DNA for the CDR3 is TGTGCCAGTATGTGGGCTAGCGGGAGTAATGAGCAGTTCTTC.

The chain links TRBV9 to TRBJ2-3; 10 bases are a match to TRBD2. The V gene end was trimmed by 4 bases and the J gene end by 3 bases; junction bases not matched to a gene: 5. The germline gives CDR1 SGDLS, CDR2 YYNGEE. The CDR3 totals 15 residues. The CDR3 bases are TGTGCCAGCAGCTCCGAAGCGGGAGGGACAGATACGCAGTATTTT. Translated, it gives CASSSEAGGTDTQYF.

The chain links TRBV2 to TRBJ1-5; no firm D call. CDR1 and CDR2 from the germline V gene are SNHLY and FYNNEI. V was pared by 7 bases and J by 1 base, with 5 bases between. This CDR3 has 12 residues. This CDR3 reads CASKASNQPQHF. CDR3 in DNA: TGTGCCAGCAAGGCCAGCAATCAGCCCCAGCATTTT.

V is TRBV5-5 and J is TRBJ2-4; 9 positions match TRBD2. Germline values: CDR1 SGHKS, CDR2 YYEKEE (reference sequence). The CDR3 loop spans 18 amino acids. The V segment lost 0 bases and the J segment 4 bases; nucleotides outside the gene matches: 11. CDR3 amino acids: CASSLGEPSGMAKNIQYF. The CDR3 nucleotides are TGTGCCAGCAGCTTGGGCGAGCCTAGCGGGATGGCGAAAAACATTCAGTACTTC.

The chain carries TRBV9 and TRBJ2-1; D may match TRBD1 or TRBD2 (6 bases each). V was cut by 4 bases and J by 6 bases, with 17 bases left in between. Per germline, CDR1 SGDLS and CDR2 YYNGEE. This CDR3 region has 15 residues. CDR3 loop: CASSPWNGGGNEQFF. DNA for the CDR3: TGTGCCAGCAGCCCTTGGAATGGAGGGGGCAATGAGCAGTTCTTC.

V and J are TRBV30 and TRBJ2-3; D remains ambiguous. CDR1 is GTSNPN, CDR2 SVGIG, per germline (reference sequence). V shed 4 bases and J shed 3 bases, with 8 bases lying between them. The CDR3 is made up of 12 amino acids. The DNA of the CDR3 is TGTGCCTGGACGGACCAGACAGATACGCAGTATTTT. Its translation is CAWTDQTDTQYF.

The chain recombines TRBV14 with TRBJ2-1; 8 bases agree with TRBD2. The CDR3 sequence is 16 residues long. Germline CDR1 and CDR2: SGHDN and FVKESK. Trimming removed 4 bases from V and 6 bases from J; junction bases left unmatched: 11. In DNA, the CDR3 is TGTGCCAGCAGCCCTTACATCGGACTAGCAGCCAATGAGCAGTTCTTC. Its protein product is CASSPYIGLAANEQFF.

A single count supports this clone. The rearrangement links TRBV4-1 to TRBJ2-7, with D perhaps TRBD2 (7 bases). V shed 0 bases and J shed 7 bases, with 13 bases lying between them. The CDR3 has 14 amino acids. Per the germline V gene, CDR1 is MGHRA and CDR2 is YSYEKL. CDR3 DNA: TGCGCCAGCAGCCAAGATAGGGGGGGCGGTGAGCAGTACTTC. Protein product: CASSQDRGGGEQYF.

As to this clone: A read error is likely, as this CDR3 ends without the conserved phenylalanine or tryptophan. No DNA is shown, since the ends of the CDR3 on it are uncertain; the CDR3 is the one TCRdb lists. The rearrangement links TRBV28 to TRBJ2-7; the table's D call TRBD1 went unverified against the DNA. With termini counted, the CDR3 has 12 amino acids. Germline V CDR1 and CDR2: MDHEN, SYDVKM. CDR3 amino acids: CASSSQDRDKIM.

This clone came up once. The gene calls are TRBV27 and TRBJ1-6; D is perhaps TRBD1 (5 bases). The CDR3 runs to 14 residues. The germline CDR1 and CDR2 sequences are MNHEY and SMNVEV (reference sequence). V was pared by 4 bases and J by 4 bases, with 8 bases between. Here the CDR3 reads CASSSGLYNSPLHF. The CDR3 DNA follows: TGTGCCAGCAGTTCGGGGCTATATAATTCACCCCTCCACTTT.

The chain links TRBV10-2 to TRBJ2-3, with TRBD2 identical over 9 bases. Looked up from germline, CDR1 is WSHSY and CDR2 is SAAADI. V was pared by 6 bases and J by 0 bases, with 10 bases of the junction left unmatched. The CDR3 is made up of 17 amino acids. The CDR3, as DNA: TGCGCCAGCAGCATCGAGACTAGCGGAGTAAGCACAGATACGCAGTATTTT. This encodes CASSIETSGVSTDTQYF.

The CDR3, as DNA: TGCGCCAGCAGCCACACAAGTAGTCAGCCCCAGCATTTT. The encoded protein is CASSHTSSQPQHF. The chain carries TRBV4-3 and TRBJ1-5; no definite D call. Germline CDR1 is LGHNA and CDR2 is YSLEER. The CDR3 sequence is 13 residues long. With 3 bases removed from V and 6 bases from J, the gap between germline ends came to 9 bases.

DNA of the CDR3: TGCGCCAGCAGCTACGGGGGGAACACCGGGGAGCTGTTTTTT. It is translated as CASSYGGNTGELFF. The J gene is TRBJ2-2, the V gene TRBV5-1, with D perhaps TRBD2 (6 bases). CDR3 length equals 14 residues. Per germline, CDR1 SGHRS and CDR2 YFSETQ. V was shortened by 3 bases and J by 1 base, with 7 bases between the two germline ends.

The CDR3 DNA reads TGTGCCAGCAGCTTAGGAACTTCGGGACAGGGGGACACTGAAGCTTTCTTT. This codes for CASSLGTSGQGDTEAFF. The rearrangement uses TRBV13 and TRBJ1-1, with TRBD1 matching 11 bases. The CDR3 is 17 amino acids. The ends lost 0 bases at V and 3 bases at J; junction bases unmatched: 6. From germline, CDR1 is PRHDT and CDR2 FYEKMQ (reference sequence).